This T cell receptor beta chain comes out of a study of T cell responses to AZD1222 COVID-19 vaccine. The CDR3 is 14 amino acids. V gave up 5 bases and J gave up 5 bases; unmatched junction bases: 6. CDR1 is LNHDA and CDR2 is SQIVND in the germline V gene (reference sequence). Data came from immunoSEQ multiplex PCR; TCRdb stores just in-frame clones and leaves some out. The sample records approximately 110,000 clones, about 90% being singletons. V usage is TRBV19 and J usage is TRBJ1-2; 9 nucleotides match TRBD1. The TCR comes from an adult in good health. The sample consisted of peripheral blood, taken on day 0 of AZD1222 vaccination. This CDR3 reads CASSRDRGVYGYTF. In DNA, the CDR3 is TGTGCCAGTAGTCGTGACAGGGGGGTGTATGGCTACACCTTC.